These 17 T cell receptor beta chains originate from one sample sequenced in a study of beta chain features in type 1 diabetes. The sequenced template was cDNA made from the entire isolated RNA. The assay was immunoSEQ multiplex PCR, and TCRdb's table has in-frame clones only and misses some. There are fewer than 500,000 clones in the sample; approximately 15% occur only once, and roughly 0.036% lies in the top ten. The sequencing input was naive CD4+ T cells from blood. These receptors all come from a man younger than 40 in good health.

The chain joins TRBV5-1 to TRBJ2-1; 9 bases line up with TRBD2. Germline CDR1 SGHRS, CDR2 YFSETQ. The J segment lost 1 base and the V segment lost 1 base, leaving 0 bases of the junction unmatched. The CDR3 loop spans 15 amino acids. The CDR3 protein is CASSLTSGSYNEQFF. In nucleotides, the CDR3 is TGCGCCAGCAGCTTGACTAGCGGGTCCTACAATGAGCAGTTCTTC.

The CDR3 nucleotides are TGTGCCTGGAGTTCCCGGACAGTGCGAGGCTACACCTTC. Translating gives CAWSSRTVRGYTF. This chain links TRBV30 with TRBJ1-2; D is perhaps TRBD1 (6 bases). V was trimmed by 2 bases and J by 8 bases, leaving 15 bases between them. Germline CDR1 is GTSNPN and CDR2 is SVGIG (reference sequence). The length of the CDR3 is 13 residues.

The chain carries TRBV7-9 and TRBJ2-2; the D is unclear. Trimming pared 3 bases from V and 3 bases from J, leaving 8 bases between. The germline V gene has CDR1 SEHNR and CDR2 FQNEAQ (reference sequence). The CDR3 totals 14 residues. The CDR3 bases are TGTGCCAGCAGCTTCATTGTGGACACCGGGGAGCTGTTTTTT. Translation: CASSFIVDTGELFF.

The chain joins TRBV5-1 to TRBJ2-7; no definite D call. Germline CDR1 reads SGHRS; CDR2 reads YFSETQ. V was cut by 3 bases and J by 5 bases, with 12 bases left in between. The CDR3 length is 13 residues. DNA for the CDR3: TGCGCCAGCAGCTCCCTTCCCGGCCACGAGCAGTACGTC. This sequence encodes CASSSLPGHEQYV.

CDR3: CASSVAPSGSTDTQYF. For the CDR3, the DNA is TGTGCCAGCAGCGTAGCTCCTAGCGGTAGCACAGATACGCAGTATTTT. The gene calls are TRBV9 and TRBJ2-3, with TRBD2 matching over 7 bases. The CDR3 is made up of 16 amino acids. Trimming at V came to 0 bases and at J to 0 bases, leaving 4 bases not matched to a gene. Germline CDR1 and CDR2: SGDLS and YYNGEE.

This chain connects TRBV7-3 to TRBJ2-1; 9 bases line up with TRBD2. The V segment lost 2 bases and the J segment 6 bases; nucleotides outside the gene matches: 11. This CDR3 contains 17 residues. CDR1 and CDR2 from the germline V gene are SGHTA and FQGTGA. CDR3 sequence (DNA): TGTGCCAGCAGCTTAGTTAACGGGCGGGAGGGCCGCAATGAGCAGTTCTTC. Translation: CASSLVNGREGRNEQFF. Full variable domain (outside the CDR3, taken from reference TRBV7-3 and TRBJ2-1): GAGVSQTPSNKVTEKGKYVELRCDPISGHTALYWYRQSLGQGPEFLIYFQGTGAADDSGLPNDRFFAVRPEGSVSTLKIQRTERGDSAVYLCASSLVNGREGRNEQFFGPGTRLTVL.

This clone came up a few times. The CDR3 is CAKLAGGKVLYEQYV. DNA of the CDR3: TGTGCCAAGCTAGCGGGAGGGAAGGTTCTGTACGAGCAGTACGTC. The V call is TRBV27, the J call TRBJ2-7; 12 nucleotides line up with TRBD2. Germline-derived CDR1 and CDR2 are MNHEY and SMNVEV (reference sequence). Trimming took 10 bases from V and 4 from J; bases not matched to a gene: 11. The CDR3 runs 15 residues.

The chain couples TRBV18 to TRBJ1-5; D not resolved. Trimming took 4 bases from V and 8 from J, leaving 12 bases between them. Germline V CDR1 and CDR2: KGHSH, LQKENI. The CDR3 covers 13 residues. The CDR3 reads CASSRGSLKPQHF. CDR3 in DNA: TGTGCCAGCTCACGGGGTTCCCTTAAGCCCCAGCATTTT. Full variable domain (remainder filled in from reference TRBV18 and TRBJ1-5): NAGVMQNPRHLVRRRGQEARLRCSPMKGHSHVYWYRQLPEEGLKFMVYLQKENIIDESGMPKERFSAEFPKEGPSILRIQQVVRGDSAAYFCASSRGSLKPQHFGDGTRLSIL.

V gene TRBV30 combines with J gene TRBJ2-1, with 7 bases aligning to TRBD2. Germline lookup yields CDR1 GTSNPN and CDR2 SVGIG (reference sequence). The CDR3 is 15 amino acids. The ends lost 3 bases at V and 1 base at J; junction bases unmatched: 6. In nucleotides, the CDR3 is TGTGCCTGGAGAGGTGTGCGGGAGTCCTACAATGAGCAGTTCTTC. It specifies CAWRGVRESYNEQFF. The whole variable domain, filled in from reference TRBV30 and TRBJ2-1, reads SQTIHQWPATLVQPVGSPLSLECTVEGTSNPNLYWYRQAAGRGLQLLFYSVGIGQISSEVPQNLSASRPQDRQFILSSKKLLLSDSGFYLCAWRGVRESYNEQFFGPGTRLTVL.

This chain links TRBV14 with TRBJ2-4, with 9 bases aligning to TRBD2. V dropped 1 base and J dropped 0; count of bases not matched to a gene: 10. The CDR3 totals 19 residues. CDR1 and CDR2 from the germline V gene are SGHDN and FVKESK. CDR3 DNA sequence: TGTGCCAGCAGCCAAGGACTAGCGGAGGGTACCCTAGCCAAAAACATTCAGTACTTC. Encoded protein: CASSQGLAEGTLAKNIQYF.

The V and J genes are TRBV18 and TRBJ2-5, with D possibly TRBD2 on 6 matching bases. The CDR3 contains 13 residues. V dropped 5 bases and J dropped 2 bases, with 9 bases sitting between them. CDR1 is KGHSH and CDR2 is LQKENI in the germline V gene. The CDR3 DNA sequence: TGTGCCAGCTCAACCGGGACTCAAGAGACCCAGTACTTC. Translated: CASSTGTQETQYF.

The sample holds a few counts of this clone. The V gene is TRBV5-1, the J gene TRBJ2-7; D may correspond to TRBD1 or TRBD2 (5 bases each). Deletions cut 0 bases from V and 4 bases from J, with 11 bases between. The CDR3 is made up of 14 amino acids. The germline V gene encodes CDR1 SGHRS and CDR2 YFSETQ. The CDR3 region is CASSLDVGGYEQYV. CDR3 in DNA: TGCGCCAGCAGCTTGGACGTTGGGGGATACGAGCAGTACGTC.

A note on this clone: Other DNA sequences within the sample encode an identical CDR3. This chain uses TRBV18 with TRBJ2-7; D uncertain. The V end was cut by 3 bases, the J end by 4 bases, with 7 bases between. Germline V gives CDR1 KGHSH, CDR2 LQKENI. The CDR3 contains 12 residues. The CDR3 loop reads CASSPEGYEQYV. The CDR3 DNA follows: TGTGCCAGCTCACCCGAAGGGTACGAGCAGTACGTC.

The chain links TRBV29-1 to TRBJ2-2; D gene ambiguous. CDR3 size: 13 residues. Germline V gene lookup returns CDR1 SQVTM and CDR2 ANQGSEA. V was pared by 6 bases and J by 3 bases, with 11 bases between. This CDR3 is CSVTDWDTGELFF. Written as DNA, the CDR3 is TGCAGCGTGACGGATTGGGACACCGGGGAGCTGTTTTTT.

This clone has just a few counts. The rearrangement uses TRBV30 and TRBJ1-5; D might be TRBD1 (5 bases). This CDR3 is built from 17 residues. V was pared by 3 bases and J by 5 bases, with 23 bases between. CDR1 GTSNPN and CDR2 SVGIG come from the germline V gene (reference sequence). The CDR3 nucleotides read TGTGCCTGGAGCCCGCTCCAAGGGAGGGGCAGGGATCAGCCCCAGCATTTT. This translates into CAWSPLQGRGRDQPQHF.

This rearrangement joins TRBV30 to TRBJ1-1, with D perhaps TRBD1 (6 bases). Germline V gene lookup returns CDR1 GTSNPN and CDR2 SVGIG (reference sequence). V lost 4 bases and J 4 bases, leaving 10 bases between the germline ends. The CDR3 length is 12 residues. The CDR3 protein is CAWNTGCTEAFF. CDR3 nucleotides: TGTGCCTGGAATACAGGGTGCACTGAAGCTTTCTTT.

This rearrangement joins TRBV15 to TRBJ1-2; D is unclear. The V end was cut by 5 bases, the J end by 4 bases, with 14 bases between. The CDR3 has 14 amino acids. The V gene's germline CDR1 is LNHNV and CDR2 YYDKDF (reference sequence). For the CDR3, the DNA is TGTGCCACCAGCGGGGAAGTTTCGCTCTATGGCTACACCTTC. Residues: CATSGEVSLYGYTF.